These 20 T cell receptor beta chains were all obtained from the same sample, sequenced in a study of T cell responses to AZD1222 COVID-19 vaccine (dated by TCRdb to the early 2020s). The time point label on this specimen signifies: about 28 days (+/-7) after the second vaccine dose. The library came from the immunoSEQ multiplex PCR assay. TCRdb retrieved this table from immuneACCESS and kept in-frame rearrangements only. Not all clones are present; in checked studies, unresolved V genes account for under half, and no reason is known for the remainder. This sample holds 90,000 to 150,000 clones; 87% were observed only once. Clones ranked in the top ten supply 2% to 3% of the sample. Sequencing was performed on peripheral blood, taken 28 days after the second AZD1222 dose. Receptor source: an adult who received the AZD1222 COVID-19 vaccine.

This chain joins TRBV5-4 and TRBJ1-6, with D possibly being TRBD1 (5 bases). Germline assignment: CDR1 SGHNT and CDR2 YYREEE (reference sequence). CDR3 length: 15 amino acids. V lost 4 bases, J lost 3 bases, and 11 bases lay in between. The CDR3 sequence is CASSPEGIYNSPLHF. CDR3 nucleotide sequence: TGTGCCAGCAGCCCAGAGGGGATCTATAATTCACCCCTCCACTTT.

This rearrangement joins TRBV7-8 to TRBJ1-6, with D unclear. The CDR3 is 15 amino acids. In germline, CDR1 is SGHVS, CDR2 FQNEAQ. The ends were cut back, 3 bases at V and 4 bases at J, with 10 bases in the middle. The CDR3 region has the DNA TGTGCCAGCAGCTTGAACAGCCAGTATAATTCACCCCTCCACTTT. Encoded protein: CASSLNSQYNSPLHF.

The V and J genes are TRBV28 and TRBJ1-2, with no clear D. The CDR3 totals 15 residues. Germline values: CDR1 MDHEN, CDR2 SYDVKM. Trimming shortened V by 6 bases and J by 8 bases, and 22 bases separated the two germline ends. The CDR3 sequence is CASRAGPNLSSGYTF. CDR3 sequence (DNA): TGTGCCAGCAGGGCCGGGCCTAATCTGTCCTCCGGCTACACCTTC.

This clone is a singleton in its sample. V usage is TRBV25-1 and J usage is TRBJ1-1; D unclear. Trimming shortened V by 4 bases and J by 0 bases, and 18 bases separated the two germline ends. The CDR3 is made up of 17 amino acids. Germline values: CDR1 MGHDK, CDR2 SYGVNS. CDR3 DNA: TGTGCCAGCAGTGGGGTGACTGAAAACACTTTGAACACTGAAGCTTTCTTT. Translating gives CASSGVTENTLNTEAFF. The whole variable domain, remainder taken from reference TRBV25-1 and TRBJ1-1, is EADIYQTPRYLVIGTGKKITLECSQTMGHDKMYWYQQDPGMELHLIHYSYGVNSTEKGDLSSESTVSRIRTEHFPLTLESARPSHTSQYLCASSGVTENTLNTEAFFGQGTRLTVV.

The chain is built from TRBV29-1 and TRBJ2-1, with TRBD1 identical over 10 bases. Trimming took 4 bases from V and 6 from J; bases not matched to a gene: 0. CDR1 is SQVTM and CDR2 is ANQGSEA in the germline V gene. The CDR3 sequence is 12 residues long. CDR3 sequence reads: CSVGDRGNEQFF. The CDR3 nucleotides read TGCAGCGTTGGGGACAGGGGCAATGAGCAGTTCTTC.

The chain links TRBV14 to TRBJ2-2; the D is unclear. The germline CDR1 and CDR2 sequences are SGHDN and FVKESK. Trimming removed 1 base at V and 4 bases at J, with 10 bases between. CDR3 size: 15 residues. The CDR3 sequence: CASSQGHWGTGELFF. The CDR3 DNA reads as TGTGCCAGCAGCCAAGGGCACTGGGGCACCGGGGAGCTGTTTTTT. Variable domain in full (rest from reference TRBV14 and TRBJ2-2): EAGVTQFPSHSVIEKGQTVTLRCDPISGHDNLYWYRRVMGKEIKFLLHFVKESKQDESGMPNNRFLAERTGGTYSTLKVQPAELEDSGVYFCASSQGHWGTGELFFGEGSRLTVL.

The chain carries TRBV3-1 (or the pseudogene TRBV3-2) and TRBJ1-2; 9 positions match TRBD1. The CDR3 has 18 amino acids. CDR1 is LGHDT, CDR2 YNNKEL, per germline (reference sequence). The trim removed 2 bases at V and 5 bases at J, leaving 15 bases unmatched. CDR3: CASSQSLTGGGISYGYTF. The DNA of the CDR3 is TGTGCCAGCAGCCAAAGTTTAACAGGGGGCGGCATATCTTATGGCTACACCTTC.

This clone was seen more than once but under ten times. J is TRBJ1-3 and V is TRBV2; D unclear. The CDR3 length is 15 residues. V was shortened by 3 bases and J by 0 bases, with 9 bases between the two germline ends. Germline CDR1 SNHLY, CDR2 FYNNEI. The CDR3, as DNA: TGTGCCAGCAGTGAGGGCCGGTCCTCTGGAAACACCATATATTTT. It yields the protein CASSEGRSSGNTIYF.

The CDR3 spells CASSEFRQAYEQYF. In DNA form, the CDR3 reads TGTGCCAGCAGTGAATTTCGGCAGGCATACGAGCAGTACTTC. J is TRBJ2-7 and V is TRBV2, with unresolved D. Trimming removed 2 bases at V and 4 bases at J, with 12 bases between. Germline CDR1 and CDR2: SNHLY and FYNNEI. The CDR3 consists of 14 residues.

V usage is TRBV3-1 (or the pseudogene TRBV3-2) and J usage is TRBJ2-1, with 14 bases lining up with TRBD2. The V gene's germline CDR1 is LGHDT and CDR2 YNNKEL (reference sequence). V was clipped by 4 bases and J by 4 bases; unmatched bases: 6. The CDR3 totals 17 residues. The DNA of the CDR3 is TGTGCCAGCAGCCCCCGACTAGCGGGGGGGGGATACAATGAGCAGTTCTTC. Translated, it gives CASSPRLAGGGYNEQFF.

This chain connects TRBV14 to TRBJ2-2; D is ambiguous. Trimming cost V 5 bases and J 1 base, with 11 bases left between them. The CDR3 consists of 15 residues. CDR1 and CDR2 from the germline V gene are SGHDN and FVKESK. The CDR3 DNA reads TGTGCCAGCAGCGGTCGCGTAATGAACACCGGGGAGCTGTTTTTT. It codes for CASSGRVMNTGELFF.

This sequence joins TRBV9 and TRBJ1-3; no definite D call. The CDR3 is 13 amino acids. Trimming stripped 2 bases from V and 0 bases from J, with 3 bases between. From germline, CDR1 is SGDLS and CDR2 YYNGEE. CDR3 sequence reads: CASSVFSGNTIYF. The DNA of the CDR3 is TGTGCCAGCAGCGTTTTCTCTGGAAACACCATATATTTT.

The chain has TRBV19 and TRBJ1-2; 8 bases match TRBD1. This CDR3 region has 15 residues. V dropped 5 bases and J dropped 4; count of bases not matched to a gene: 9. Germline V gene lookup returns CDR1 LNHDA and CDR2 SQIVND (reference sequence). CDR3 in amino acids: CASSDSGGAVYGYTF. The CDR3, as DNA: TGTGCCAGTAGTGATTCAGGGGGCGCTGTCTATGGCTACACCTTC.

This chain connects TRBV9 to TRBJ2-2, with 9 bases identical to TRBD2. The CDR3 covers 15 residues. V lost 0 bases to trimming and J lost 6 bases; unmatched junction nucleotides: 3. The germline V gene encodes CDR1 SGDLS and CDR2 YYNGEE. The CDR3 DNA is TGTGCCAGCAGCGTAGGGACTAGCGAGGCCGGGGAGCTGTTTTTT. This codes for CASSVGTSEAGELFF.

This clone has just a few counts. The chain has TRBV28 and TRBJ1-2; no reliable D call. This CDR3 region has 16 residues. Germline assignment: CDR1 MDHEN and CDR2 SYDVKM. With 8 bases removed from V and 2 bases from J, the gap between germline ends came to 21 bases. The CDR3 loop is CASRRGGQAGNYGYTF. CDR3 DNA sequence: TGTGCCAGCCGTCGGGGAGGGCAGGCGGGGAACTATGGCTACACCTTC.

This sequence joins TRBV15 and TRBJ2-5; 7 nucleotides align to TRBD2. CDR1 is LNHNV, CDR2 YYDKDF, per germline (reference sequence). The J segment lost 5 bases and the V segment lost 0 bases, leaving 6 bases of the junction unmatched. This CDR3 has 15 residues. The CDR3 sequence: CATSRDPGGSETQYF. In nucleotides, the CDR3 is TGTGCCACCAGCAGAGATCCGGGGGGAAGTGAGACCCAGTACTTC.

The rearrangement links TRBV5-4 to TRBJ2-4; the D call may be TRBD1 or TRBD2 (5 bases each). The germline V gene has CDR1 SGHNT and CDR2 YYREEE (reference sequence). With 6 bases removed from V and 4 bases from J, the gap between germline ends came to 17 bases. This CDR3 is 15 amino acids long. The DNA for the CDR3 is TGTGCCAGCACCTCGGATTTGGGGGAGAAAAACATTCAGTACTTC. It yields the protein CASTSDLGEKNIQYF.

In DNA form, the CDR3 reads TGTGCCAGCAGCTTGTTCAATGAAAAACTGTTTTTT. Its translation is CASSLFNEKLFF. The rearrangement joins TRBV5-5 to TRBJ1-4, with D unresolved. V was pared by 1 base and J by 5 bases, with 3 bases between. The CDR3 spans 12 residues. The germline CDR1 and CDR2 sequences are SGHKS and YYEKEE (reference sequence).

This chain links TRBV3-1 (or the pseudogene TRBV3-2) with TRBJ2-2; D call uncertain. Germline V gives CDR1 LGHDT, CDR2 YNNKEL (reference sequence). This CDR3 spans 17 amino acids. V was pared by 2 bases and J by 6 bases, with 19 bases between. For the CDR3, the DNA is TGTGCCAGCAGCCAATACGTCAAGCAGACTTCCCCCGGGGAGCTGTTTTTT. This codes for CASSQYVKQTSPGELFF.

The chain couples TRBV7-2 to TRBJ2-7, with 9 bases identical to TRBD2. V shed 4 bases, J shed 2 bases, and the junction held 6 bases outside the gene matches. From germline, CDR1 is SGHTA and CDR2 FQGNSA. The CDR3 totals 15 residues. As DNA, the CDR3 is TGTGCCAGCAGCTCATATAGACTAGCGGCCTACGAGCAGTACTTC. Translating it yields CASSSYRLAAYEQYF. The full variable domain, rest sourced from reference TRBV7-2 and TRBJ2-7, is GAGVSQSPSNKVTEKGKDVELRCDPISGHTALYWYRQSLGQGLEFLIYFQGNSAPDKSGLPSDRFSAERTGGSVSTLTIQRTQQEDSAVYLCASSSYRLAAYEQYFGPGTRLTVT.